This T cell receptor (beta chain) was sequenced in a study of T cells in Graves' hyperthyroidism and ophthalmopathy. Study-level findings and limits: Stable hyperthyroidism was told apart from ophthalmopathy by a model built on 13 V-J features. Most thyroid clonotypes that were expanded above 0.001 also turned up in blood.

Exclusion of patients followed from uncontrolled infection, other autoimmune disease, pregnancy or lactation. PBMCs were derived from around 10 ml fresh peripheral blood. This clonotype was counted only a few times. Its antigen remains unknown. From RNA transcripts, TCR beta CDR3 regions were amplified. TCR CDR3 underwent first-round RT-PCR with the HTBI primer set. TCRdb used MiXCR to reprocess the multiplex PCR reads, holding one entry per CDR3 protein. This sample has under 500,000 distinct CDR3 sequences, with more than 12% found just once. Per the germline V gene, CDR1 is LGHNA and CDR2 is YNFKEQ. V shed 5 bases and J shed 2 bases, with 23 bases lying between them. This CDR3 comprises 18 residues.

The sample consisted of blood. The chain has TRBV4-2 and TRBJ2-3; D remains ambiguous. This TCR came from a man in his fifties with Graves' ophthalmopathy. The CDR3 DNA reads TGTGCCAGCAGCAAGGTAAAGGGTCGCGGACCGTTCACAGATACGCAGTATTTT. This codes for CASSKVKGRGPFTDTQYF.